This T cell receptor (beta chain) was sequenced for a study of technical replicates of blood from a few donors. Libraries were prepared by immunoSEQ multiplex PCR; TCRdb keeps only in-frame clonotypes and omits some of them. The sample carries tens of thousands of clones, 75% to 90% recorded once. Germline assignment: CDR1 SGHTA and CDR2 FQGTGA. Trimming left V 2 bases short and J 8 bases short, with 19 bases between. The CDR3 extends over 16 amino acids. The genes are TRBV7-3 and TRBJ2-4, with D possibly TRBD2 on 6 matching bases. The sample was PBMCs. The receptor was isolated from a human donor in good health. Some clones in this sample may be carry-over from other donors' samples. DNA of the CDR3: TGTGCCAGCAGCTTATTGGAGCGGGTCCTTGAGGACATTCAGTACTTC. This gives the protein CASSLLERVLEDIQYF.